This TCR beta chain appears in the sequencing data of a study of T cell responses to AZD1222 COVID-19 vaccine. Study results and caveats: A mostly white British donor set with more females was recruited, and clonal diversity was possibly underestimated. Across the whole spike, CD4 TCRs peaked at regions 160-218 and 743-854. At study baseline, merely a handful of AZD1222 recipients were seropositive. Scientists sampled the repertoires only once the peak T cell response had passed.

CDR1 MNHEY and CDR2 SMNVEV come from the germline V gene (reference sequence). This CDR3 spans 15 amino acids. V shed 6 bases and J shed 3 bases, with 15 bases lying between them. Worth noting for this clone: What it binds is unknown.

The method was immunoSEQ multiplex PCR; TCRdb's version includes in-frame clones alone and lacks a portion of them. This table holds more than 70,000 clones, approximately 86% found once. The sequence was obtained from an adult in good health. The material was peripheral blood, obtained on day 0 of AZD1222 vaccination. The chain couples TRBV27 to TRBJ1-5; D is possibly TRBD1 (5 bases). The chain's CDR3 is CASRPPGTVNQPQHF. For the CDR3, the DNA is TGTGCCAGCAGGCCGCCTGGGACCGTCAATCAGCCCCAGCATTTT.